This record concerns one T cell receptor (beta chain) sequence. Its target is unknown. TCRdb fed the RACE reads into MiXCR, producing one record per CDR3 protein. The table includes around 67,000 distinct CDR3 sequences, over 6.5% detected once. This sample is part of a study of human T cells and chemical hapten exposure. Study as a whole: A roughly 2 cm by roughly 2 cm inner upper arm patch received 2% DPC for sensitization.

The germline V gene has CDR1 MNHNS and CDR2 SASEGT. This CDR3 spans 15 amino acids. The ends lost 0 bases at V and 11 bases at J; junction bases unmatched: 7. The study's findings and limits: TCRs at high frequency, those above 1 in 1000, did not change with DPC sensitization.

Stated time point: patch test 2, 6 weeks after DPC sensitization. Treatment in this sample: therapeutic diphenylcyclopropenone sensitization with weekly scalp DPC. The drawing of blood occurred before each patch test was applied. Alopecia patients deemed DPC-suitable, aged 18 to 70, excluding pregnancy. The chain joins TRBV6-1 to TRBJ1-6, with 7 positions matching TRBD1. The clonotype was recovered from a woman between 45 and 60 years old with alopecia areata. Some clones in this sample may be carry-over from other donors' samples. This specimen consisted of whole blood, obtained in connection with sensitization to the hapten diphenylcyclopropenone (DPC). This CDR3 reads CASSEAQGILTPLHF. The CDR3 DNA sequence: TGTGCCAGCAGTGAAGCACAGGGGATTTTAACACCCCTCCACTTT.